Here is one T cell receptor beta chain with its context. Antigen: not known. These data belong to a study of T cell responses to AZD1222 COVID-19 vaccine. Sequencing was performed with immunoSEQ multiplex PCR; in TCRdb, only in-frame clones are kept and a portion is missing. The sample has 100,000 to 150,000 clones; around 94% are singletons. There are 15 residues in the CDR3. Looked up from germline, CDR1 is MNHEY and CDR2 is SVGEGT. Trimming removed 2 bases from V and 3 bases from J, with 11 bases in between. General study points: Clonal diversity may have been underestimated in mostly white British donors. Repertoire sampling occurred only after the peak T cell response. Regions 160-218 and 743-854 dominated among vaccine-associated CD4 TCRs spanning spike.

Sequenced material: peripheral blood, taken on day 0 of AZD1222 vaccination. The chain links TRBV6-2 or TRBV6-3 to TRBJ1-5; D unresolved. This receptor was obtained from an adult in good health. The CDR3 DNA is TGTGCCAGCAGTTACCTCCAGTTTTACAATCAGCCCCAGCATTTT. Translating gives CASSYLQFYNQPQHF.